This TCR beta chain was recorded in a study of blood T cell repertoires in COVID-19. This clone was seen a single time. Authors' analysis steps: How many nucleated cells were present was estimated from reference gene primer amplification. The data were produced by immunoSEQ multiplex PCR, yet TCRdb's version contains in-frame clones alone and is incomplete. V and J calls and clone size are as listed in that table; D and trimming were resolved from the DNA. Of around 160,000 clones listed, about nine tenths are singletons. V lost 0 bases to trimming and J lost 2 bases, with 11 bases between them. Germline CDR1 MNHNS, CDR2 SASEGT. The CDR3 totals 16 residues.

V is TRBV6-1 and J is TRBJ2-1; perhaps TRBD1 as D (6 bases). Sequenced: peripheral blood. This sequence was found in a human donor in a cohort sampled during active COVID-19. Here the CDR3 DNA reads TGTGCCAGCAGTGAAGCCCCAGGGGACCCCTACAATGAGCAGTTCTTC. It is translated as CASSEAPGDPYNEQFF.